This T cell receptor beta chain was identified in a study of cytomegalovirus exposure and HLA in healthy donors (TCRdb year 2017). In terms of the full investigation: An earlier analysis of some 500 of the donors reported 250 to 300 Gb of sequence data and some 100 million unique TCR beta sequences from some 180 million T cells. A handful of DR-DQ haplotypes were handled as single units for association and clustering because linkage in the cohort was strong. Typing coverage differed by locus: A, B, C, DRB1 and DQB1 were typed in about 629-640 donors, DQA1 in 522, DPA1 in 600 to 610, and DPB1 in 450 to 480. Across 300 to 500 genotyped donors of the cohort, an average of about 250,000 unique TCR beta nucleotide sequences per donor were sequenced, and around 19% of those sequences were non-productive. Donor age, sex, ethnicity and CMV serostatus were compiled alongside the repertoire data. To study patterns of TCR occurrence, a later analysis re-analyzed previously published TCR beta repertoires from 500 to 850 donors and added high-resolution HLA genotyping. Along with the approximately 700-subject first cohort, a separate validation cohort of some 130 different subjects was used. Approximately 310 gigabases of sequencing data and tens of millions of unique TCR sequences were included in an early release covering roughly 600 HLA-typed donors. HLA typing covered class I and class II loci at four-digit resolution. An earlier analysis of fewer than 700 of the donors applied high-throughput TCR beta sequencing to assess whether each TCR beta V gene segment acted as functional or pseudogenic. The later analysis used no new phenotypic data to find candidate immune exposures, relying instead on TCR beta sequences and their occurrence across donors. In a later genetic analysis, genome-wide SNP genotypes for about 55% of the roughly 700 donors were used, and that subset was treated as a discovery cohort. The study was designed to test whether signatures of past pathogen exposure could be identified by cataloging public T cell receptors. Of the approximately 400 genotyped donors, approximately 82% fell in the genetic ancestry cluster associated with self-reported Caucasian donors. Using immunosequencing, the study profiled T cell repertoires from 640 or so subjects and related those repertoires to cytomegalovirus serostatus. All discovery cohort repertoires had been generated on a single sequencing platform. The study combined high-throughput TCR immunosequencing, statistical association of individual TCRs with disease status, and machine learning to predict cytomegalovirus infection status.

This clone is a singleton in its sample. No antigen is known for it. Base quality data are lacking; no much larger clone is found one base away. Paper-wide results and their limitations: The classifier was reported to diagnose cytomegalovirus status with high specificity and sensitivity in both the original and validation cohorts. A later analysis associated 16,951 TCR beta sequences with specific HLA alleles at a false discovery rate of 0.05. In a later analysis, most CMV-associated TCR beta chains were found to appear HLA-restricted, with HLA associations seemingly driven largely by CMV exposure. A few of the identified cytomegalovirus-associated TCR beta chains were confirmed in vitro to be specific for cytomegalovirus antigens. In a later analysis, HLA-associated TCR beta chains were found to be more clonally expanded and to have lower generation probabilities than equally common non-associated chains. Immune exposure information for the cohort was limited to CMV serostatus. This cohort had only TCR beta chains sequenced, and the lack of alpha or paired-chain data limited which features could be detected. Compared with the approximately 700-donor mean, donors in an Asian-associated ancestry cluster had fewer N-insertions in productive TCRs, according to a later genetic analysis. A further reported finding was that TCR beta sequences accurately predicted the HLA-A and HLA-B alleles for most subjects in the first cohort. Broadly in line with IMGT annotations, most TCR beta V segments showed up in productive rearrangements about 87% or about 30% of the time in an earlier analysis of a few hundred of the donors. In a later analysis, several top co-occurrence clusters were reported to appear linked to parvovirus B19, influenza, CMV and Epstein-Barr virus. The authors suggested that the approach could potentially be extended to other disease states and immunological phenotypes. Most TCR sequences were observed very rarely across donors, whereas some public TCRs were present in many individuals. HLA typing was unavailable for some donors at each locus, so association tests used only the typed subset. In a later analysis, the rate of TCR association differed among HLA loci, with DRB1 alleles having the most associated TCRs and HLA-C alleles having the fewest. Linkage disequilibrium might explain the correlated functional status among segregating V segments, but an unknown experimental factor could not be ruled out. When HLA alleles, especially DR and DQ, strongly co-occurred, TCR associations were difficult to assign to individual alleles. The earlier analysis of approximately 540 of the donors excluded roughly 17 rarely observed V segments, including chromosome 9 orphons, because counts were too low. A cluster of highly shared sequence variants was judged likely to represent a technical artifact of the sequencing pipeline. A later genetic analysis associated a missense DCLRE1C variant with V-gene and J-gene trimming of TCR beta chains, and an independent cohort replicated the association. The study gave a list of about 150 TCR beta chains associated with cytomegalovirus. The 87-base-pair reads could not distinguish some IMGT-functional V segments, including TRBV6-2 and TRBV6-3, so those segments were excluded. Presence/absence analyses assumed roughly uniform sequencing depth across donors, an assumption that may not hold.

The CDR3 numbers 14 residues from cysteine through phenylalanine. Just the 42-base CDR3 DNA is kept, in frame starting at base 1. Trimming costs V 0 bases and J 5 bases, and their ends lie 11 bases apart. CDR1 and CDR2 (SGDLS, YYNGEE) derive from the germline V gene. The cohort was made up of about 670 healthy bone marrow donors. All cohort members were sampled while nominally healthy, although unrecorded immune exposures were likely present. The donor was CMV seronegative and belonged to the group of under 400 seronegative cohort members. Every donor gave a peripheral blood sample, and the peripheral blood mononuclear cells from that sample were used for TCR beta sequencing. Genomic DNA extraction from the blood cell samples was performed with the Qiagen DNeasy Blood Extraction Kit. The library was built by means of the immunoSEQ multiplex PCR assay. For the multiplex PCR, a mixture combining 60 forward primers for TCR Vbeta segments and 13 reverse primers for TCR Jbeta segments was used. Amplification of the CDR3 region of rearranged TCR beta genes was performed with a multiplex PCR assay on genomic DNA. On the Illumina HiSeq System, the amplified TCR beta libraries were sequenced as 87-base-pair reads. On the study's bioinformatics: A later analysis tallied approximately 87 million unique TCR beta chains across the 550 to 850 repertoires, and about 10 million of those chains were shared by two or more donors. Raw reads were error-corrected and collapsed into unique sequences with a nearest-neighbor algorithm that merged closely related sequences to remove PCR and sequencing errors. To assign V, D and J gene segments, CDR3 sequences were aligned to IMGT reference sequences. For a sequence to be retained, a match of at least six nucleotides was required to both a V gene segment and a J gene segment. A rearrangement was called productive if the CDR3 had no stop codons and remained in frame with V and J, and every other rearrangement was called non-productive. Following IMGT convention, CDR3 was defined as the stretch from the second conserved V-encoded cysteine to the conserved J-encoded phenylalanine. The earlier analysis of 587 of the donors excluded sequences that lacked an unambiguous match to a single V gene segment. An earlier analysis of several hundred of the donors classified V segments as functional when productive rearrangements were above 56.7% and as segregating when the standard deviation between donors was above 5%. A statistical classification framework was built for diagnosing cytomegalovirus status from the catalog of TCR beta chain sequences. In a later analysis, V and J genes were assigned by comparing TCR nucleotide sequences against IMGT/GENE-DB human TR gene sequences. In a later analysis, CDR3 sequences and most-parsimonious VDJ recombination scenarios were assigned using the TCRdist pipeline. In a later analysis, every TCR beta chain was defined by the combination of its CDR3 amino acid sequence and its V-gene family, and reads without a unique V-gene family were dropped. As a way to deal with suspected cross-contamination and a sequencing artifact, a later analysis dropped 500 to 700 nucleotide sequences that were highly shared and had low generation probability. In a later analysis, a clonal expansion index was calculated for each public chain from normalized within-repertoire ranks of inferred template counts. In a later analysis, generation probabilities were computed with a VDJ recombination model fitted to out-of-frame rearrangements, and the resulting probabilities were checked against IGoR. In a later analysis, hypergeometric tests were used to score TCR-TCR, TCR-HLA and TCR-CMV co-occurrence, with a repertoire-size bias correction applied to TCR pairs. In a later analysis, false discovery rates were estimated by permuting HLA or CMV assignments 20 times. In a later analysis, co-occurring TCRs were grouped with DBSCAN, and TCRdist sequence similarity was added when clustering was performed within HLA-allele-positive subsets. For co-occurrence clustering, repertoires with fewer than 30,000 or more than 120,000 public chains were excluded, along with 5 or 6 repertoires with anomalous nucleotide sharing. TCRdb provides this immuneACCESS table in a form limited to in-frame rearrangements. Some clones are lacking; in checked studies, under half of them reflect an unresolved V gene, and why the rest are absent is not known. Clone size and the V and J calls come from that table; the DNA yielded D and trimming. The sample profile shows over 50,000 clones; 65% to 85% of them were found once. In total, the top ten clones hold over 2.5% of the sample.

The sample taken for sequencing was PBMCs. Here the chain combines TRBV9 and TRBJ1-1; the D gene is not confidently resolved. The clonotype was recovered from a female donor in good health and CMV-seronegative. The DNA sequence reads TGTGCCAGCAGCGTAGTAGAGGGCCGAACTGAAGCTTTCTTT. It translates as CASSVVEGRTEAFF.